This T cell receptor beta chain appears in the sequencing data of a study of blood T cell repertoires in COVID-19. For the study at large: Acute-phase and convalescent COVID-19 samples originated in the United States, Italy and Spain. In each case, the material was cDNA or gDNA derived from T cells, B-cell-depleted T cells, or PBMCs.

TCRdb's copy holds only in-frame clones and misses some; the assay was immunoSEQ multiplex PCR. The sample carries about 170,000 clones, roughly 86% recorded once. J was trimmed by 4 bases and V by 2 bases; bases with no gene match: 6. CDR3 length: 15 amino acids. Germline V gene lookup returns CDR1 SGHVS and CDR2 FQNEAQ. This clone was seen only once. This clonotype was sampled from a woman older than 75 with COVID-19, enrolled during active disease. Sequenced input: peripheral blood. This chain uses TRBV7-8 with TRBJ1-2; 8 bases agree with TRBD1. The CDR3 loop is CASSLTGQAFYGYTF. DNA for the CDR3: TGTGCCAGCAGCTTAACGGGACAGGCTTTCTATGGCTACACCTTC.